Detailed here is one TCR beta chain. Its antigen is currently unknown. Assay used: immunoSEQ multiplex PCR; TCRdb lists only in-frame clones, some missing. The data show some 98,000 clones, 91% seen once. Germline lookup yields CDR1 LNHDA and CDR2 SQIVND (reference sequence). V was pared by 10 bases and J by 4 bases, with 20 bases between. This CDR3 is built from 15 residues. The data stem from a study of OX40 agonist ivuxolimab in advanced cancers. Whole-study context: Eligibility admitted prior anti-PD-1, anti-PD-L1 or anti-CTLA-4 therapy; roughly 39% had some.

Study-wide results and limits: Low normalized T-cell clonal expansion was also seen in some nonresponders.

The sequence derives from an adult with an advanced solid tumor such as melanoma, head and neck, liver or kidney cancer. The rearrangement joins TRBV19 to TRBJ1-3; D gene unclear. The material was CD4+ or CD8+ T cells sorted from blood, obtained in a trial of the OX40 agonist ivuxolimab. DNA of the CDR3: TGTGCCACCCGGCCAGGCCAGCGGGTCGGAAACACCATATATTTT. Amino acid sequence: CATRPGQRVGNTIYF.